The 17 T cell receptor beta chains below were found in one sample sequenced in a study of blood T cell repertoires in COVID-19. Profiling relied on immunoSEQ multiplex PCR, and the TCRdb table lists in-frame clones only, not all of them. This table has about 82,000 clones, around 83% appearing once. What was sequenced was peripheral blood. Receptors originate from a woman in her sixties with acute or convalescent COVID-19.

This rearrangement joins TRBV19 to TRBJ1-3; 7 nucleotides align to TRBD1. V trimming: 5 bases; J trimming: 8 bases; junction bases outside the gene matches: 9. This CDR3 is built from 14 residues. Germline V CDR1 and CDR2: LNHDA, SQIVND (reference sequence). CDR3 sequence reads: CASSLADRLDTIYF. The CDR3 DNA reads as TGTGCCAGTAGTCTGGCGGACAGGTTAGACACCATATATTTT.

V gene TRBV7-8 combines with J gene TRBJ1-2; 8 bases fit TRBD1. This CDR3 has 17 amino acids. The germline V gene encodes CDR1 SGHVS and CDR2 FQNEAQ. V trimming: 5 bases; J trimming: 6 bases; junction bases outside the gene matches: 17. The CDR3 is CASSPQGPTGEMDGYTF. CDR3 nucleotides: TGTGCCAGCAGCCCCCAGGGCCCGACAGGGGAAATGGATGGCTACACCTTC.

CDR3 sequence reads: CASSLGLLAGIGDEQFF. The CDR3 bases are TGTGCCAGCAGCTTAGGACTACTAGCGGGAATCGGAGACGAGCAGTTCTTC. This chain uses TRBV7-2 with TRBJ2-1; 10 bases are a match to TRBD2. Trimming removed 1 base from V and 10 bases from J; junction bases left unmatched: 13. CDR1 is SGHTA and CDR2 is FQGNSA in the germline V gene. The CDR3 is made up of 17 amino acids.

CDR3 DNA: TGTGCCAGTAGTATTGGAGGGATTTCTGGGGCCAACGTCCTGACTTTC. Translation: CASSIGGISGANVLTF. V gene TRBV19 combines with J gene TRBJ2-6, with D possibly being TRBD2 (6 bases). Trimming stripped 3 bases from V and 1 base from J, with 10 bases between. In germline, CDR1 is LNHDA, CDR2 SQIVND (reference sequence). The length of the CDR3 is 16 residues.

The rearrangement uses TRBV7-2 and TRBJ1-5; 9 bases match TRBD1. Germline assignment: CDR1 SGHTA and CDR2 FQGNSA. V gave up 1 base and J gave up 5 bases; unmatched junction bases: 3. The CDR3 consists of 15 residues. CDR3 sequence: CASSLEGTGYQPQHF. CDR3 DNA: TGTGCCAGCAGCTTAGAAGGGACAGGGTATCAGCCCCAGCATTTT. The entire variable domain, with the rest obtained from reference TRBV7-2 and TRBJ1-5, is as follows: GAGVSQSPSNKVTEKGKDVELRCDPISGHTALYWYRQSLGQGLEFLIYFQGNSAPDKSGLPSDRFSAERTGGSVSTLTIQRTQQEDSAVYLCASSLEGTGYQPQHFGDGTRLSIL.

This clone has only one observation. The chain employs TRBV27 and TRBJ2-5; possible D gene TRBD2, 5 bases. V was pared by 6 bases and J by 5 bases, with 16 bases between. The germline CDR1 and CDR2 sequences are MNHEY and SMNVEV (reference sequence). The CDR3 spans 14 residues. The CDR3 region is CASSLVGVGETQYF. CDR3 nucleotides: TGTGCCAGCAGCCTCGTCGGGGTCGGGGAGACCCAGTACTTC.

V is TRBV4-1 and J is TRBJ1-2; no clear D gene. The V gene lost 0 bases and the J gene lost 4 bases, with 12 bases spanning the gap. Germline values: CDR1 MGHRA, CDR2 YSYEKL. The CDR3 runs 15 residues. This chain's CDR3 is CASSQDDPGGYGYTF. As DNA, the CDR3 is TGCGCCAGCAGCCAAGATGATCCCGGTGGCTATGGCTACACCTTC.

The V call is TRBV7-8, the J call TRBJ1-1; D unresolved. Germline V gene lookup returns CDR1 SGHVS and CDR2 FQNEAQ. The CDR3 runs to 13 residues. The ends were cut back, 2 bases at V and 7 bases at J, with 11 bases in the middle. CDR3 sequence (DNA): TGTGCCAGCAGCTTATCGAGACAACTTGAAGCTTTCTTT. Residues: CASSLSRQLEAFF.

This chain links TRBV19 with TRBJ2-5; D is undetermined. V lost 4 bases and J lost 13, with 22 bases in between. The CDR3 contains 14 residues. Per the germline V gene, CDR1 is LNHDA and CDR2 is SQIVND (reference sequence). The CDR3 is CASSSSGPALFLYF. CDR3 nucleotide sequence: TGTGCCAGTAGTAGCTCGGGTCCAGCCTTATTTTTGTACTTC.

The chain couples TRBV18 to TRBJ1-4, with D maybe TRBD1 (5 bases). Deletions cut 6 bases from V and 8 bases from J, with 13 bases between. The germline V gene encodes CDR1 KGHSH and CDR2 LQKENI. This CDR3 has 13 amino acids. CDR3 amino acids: CASSQGRGEKLFF. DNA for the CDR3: TGTGCCAGCTCGCAAGGACGGGGGGAAAAACTGTTTTTT.

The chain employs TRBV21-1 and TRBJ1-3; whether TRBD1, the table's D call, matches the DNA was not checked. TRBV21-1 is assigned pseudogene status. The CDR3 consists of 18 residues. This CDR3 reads CASTKNRAGQCSGNTIYF. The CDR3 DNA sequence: TGTGCCAGCACCAAAAATAGGGCGGGACAGTGCTCTGGAAACACCATATATTTT.

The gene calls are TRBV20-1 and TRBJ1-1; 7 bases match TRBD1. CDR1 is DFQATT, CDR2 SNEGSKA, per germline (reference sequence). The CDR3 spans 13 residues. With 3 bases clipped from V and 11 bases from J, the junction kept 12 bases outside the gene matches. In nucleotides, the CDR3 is TGCAGTGCTAGTATGACAGGGTTGGCCGCGGCTTTCTTT. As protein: CSASMTGLAAAFF.

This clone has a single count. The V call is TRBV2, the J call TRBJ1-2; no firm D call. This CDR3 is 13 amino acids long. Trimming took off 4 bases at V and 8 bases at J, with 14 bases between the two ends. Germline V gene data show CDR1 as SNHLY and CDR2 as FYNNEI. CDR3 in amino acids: CASSGIGGGGYTF. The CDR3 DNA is TGTGCCAGCAGTGGGATCGGCGGCGGGGGCTACACCTTC. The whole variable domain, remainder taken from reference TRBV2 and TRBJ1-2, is EPEVTQTPSHQVTQMGQEVILRCVPISNHLYFYWYRQILGQKVEFLVSFYNNEISEKSEIFDDQFSVERPDGSNFTLKIRSTKLEDSAMYFCASSGIGGGGYTFGSGTRLTVV.

The CDR3: CASSLRGGEAFF. In nucleotides, the CDR3 is TGTGCCAGCAGCTTAAGGGGGGGCGAAGCTTTCTTT. The chain recombines TRBV7-8 with TRBJ1-1; D might be TRBD1 (6 bases). Deletions cut 2 bases from V and 8 bases from J, with 9 bases between. Germline V gene data show CDR1 as SGHVS and CDR2 as FQNEAQ. This CDR3 has 12 residues. The complete variable domain, with remaining parts taken from reference TRBV7-8 and TRBJ1-1, reads GAGVSQSPRYKVAKRGQDVALRCDPISGHVSLFWYQQALGQGPEFLTYFQNEAQLDKSGLPSDRFFAERPEGSVSTLKIQRTQQEDSAVYLCASSLRGGEAFFGQGTRLTVV.

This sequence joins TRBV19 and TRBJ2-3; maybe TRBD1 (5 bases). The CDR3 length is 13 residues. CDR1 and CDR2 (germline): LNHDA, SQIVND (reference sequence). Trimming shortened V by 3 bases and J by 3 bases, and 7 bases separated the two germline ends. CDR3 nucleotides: TGTGCCAGTAGTATTTCAGGGACAGATACGCAGTATTTT. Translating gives CASSISGTDTQYF. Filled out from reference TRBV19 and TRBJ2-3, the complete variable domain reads DGGITQSPKYLFRKEGQNVTLSCEQNLNHDAMYWYRQDPGQGLRLIYYSQIVNDFQKGDIAEGYSVSREKKESFPLTVTSAQKNPTAFYLCASSISGTDTQYFGPGTRLTVL.

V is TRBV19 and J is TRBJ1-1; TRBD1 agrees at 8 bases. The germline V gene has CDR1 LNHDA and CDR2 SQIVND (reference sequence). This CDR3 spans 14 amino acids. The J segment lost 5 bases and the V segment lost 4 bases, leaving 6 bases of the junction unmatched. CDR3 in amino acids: CASSTGGAKTEAFF. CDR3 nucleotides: TGTGCCAGTAGTACAGGGGGCGCGAAGACTGAAGCTTTCTTT.

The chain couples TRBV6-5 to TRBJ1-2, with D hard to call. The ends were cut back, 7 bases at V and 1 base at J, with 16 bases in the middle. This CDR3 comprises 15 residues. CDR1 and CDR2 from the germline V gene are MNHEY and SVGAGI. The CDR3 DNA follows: TGTGCCAGCACCCCAGGACTTCTTCTTAACTATGGCTACACCTTC. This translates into CASTPGLLLNYGYTF.